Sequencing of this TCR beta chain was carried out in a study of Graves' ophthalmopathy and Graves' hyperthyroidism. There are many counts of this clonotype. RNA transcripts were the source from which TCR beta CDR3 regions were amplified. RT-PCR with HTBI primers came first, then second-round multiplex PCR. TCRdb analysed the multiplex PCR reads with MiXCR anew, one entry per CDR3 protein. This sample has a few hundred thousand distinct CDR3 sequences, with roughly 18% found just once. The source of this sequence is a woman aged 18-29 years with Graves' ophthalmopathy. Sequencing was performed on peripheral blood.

The CDR3 DNA is TGTGCCAGCTCACCCGCGCTAGCCAAAAACATTCAGTACTTC. This translates into CASSPALAKNIQYF. The chain recombines TRBV18 with TRBJ2-4; D gene uncertain. Germline-derived CDR1 and CDR2 are KGHSH and LQKENI. CDR3 size: 14 residues. V was cut by 3 bases and J by 0 bases, with 6 bases left in between.